This T cell receptor (beta chain) was captured in a study of PD-L1 blockade in urothelial cancer. About the research overall: Patients initiated atezolizumab at some point between 2014 and 2015 at 1,200 mg intravenously every 3 weeks.

A note on this clone: Its antigen is still unknown.

The study, taken as a whole, reports: Blood TCR clonality below the median before treatment was a predictor of better survival.

Described time point: peripheral blood 6 weeks after treatment start. Patients had urothelial carcinoma that was locally advanced or metastatic. Sequencing was performed with immunoSEQ multiplex PCR; in TCRdb, only in-frame clones are kept and a portion is missing. The sample contains 75,000 to 95,000 clones, less than 95% of which appear only once. Germline lookup yields CDR1 WNHNN and CDR2 SYGVQD (reference sequence). The CDR3 sequence is 13 residues long. V was trimmed by 11 bases and J by 4 bases, leaving 14 bases between them. The material was PBMCs, obtained around atezolizumab (anti-PD-L1) treatment. This sequence originates from a woman older than 75 with urothelial cancer. The V call is TRBV10-1, the J call TRBJ1-4; a weak D match, TRBD1 (5 bases). The CDR3 nucleotides are TGCGCCTCCCGTCGGGACTTTAATGAAAAACTGTTTTTT. Translated, it gives CASRRDFNEKLFF.